Listed below are T cell receptor beta chains from one sample, sequenced in a study of cytomegalovirus exposure and HLA in healthy donors. Repertoires were generated with immunoSEQ multiplex PCR, while TCRdb's copy carries only in-frame clones and drops some. The sample gives more than 85,000 clones, around 79% of which show up once; 1.3% is in the top ten. The specimen was PBMCs. These receptors were collected from a woman in her 30s in good health and CMV-seronegative. Both conserved end residues are part of each CDR3. The D gene is left open where the match is weak. Rows may omit the clone size; those that give it use once, few, many or a size class.

TRBV7-2,TRBD1,TRBJ2-7,few,CASSWQGTGAYEQYF,TGTGCCAGCAGCTGGCAGGGTACAGGGGCGTACGAGCAGTACTTC
TRBV5-6,TRBD1,TRBJ1-3,few,CASRGTGTGNTIYF,TGTGCCAGCAGGGGGACAGGGACTGGAAACACCATATATTTT
TRBV7-2,TRBD2,TRBJ2-2,-,CASSLGTSGSARELFF,TGTGCCAGCAGCCTAGGGACTAGCGGGAGCGCCCGGGAGCTGTTTTTT
TRBV9,-,TRBJ1-2,-,CASSVAVQGGYTF,TGTGCCAGCAGCGTAGCAGTCCAGGGGGGCTACACCTTC
TRBV6-5,-,TRBJ1-1,medium-sized,CASSGRGRMNTEAFF,TGTGCCAGCAGTGGCAGGGGCCGGATGAACACTGAAGCTTTCTTT
TRBV14,-,TRBJ2-1,few,CASSQDIGLWGDEQFF,TGTGCCAGCAGCCAAGACATCGGACTCTGGGGGGATGAGCAGTTCTTC
TRBV25-1,-,TRBJ1-3,-,CASSGGARTGNTIYF,TGTGCCAGCAGCGGGGGGGCTCGGACTGGAAACACCATATATTTT
TRBV30,TRBD1,TRBJ2-1,once,CAWSVLGQVDEQFF,TGTGCCTGGAGTGTGCTGGGACAGGTTGATGAGCAGTTCTTC
TRBV6-5,TRBD2,TRBJ2-4,-,CASSPAGQAKNIQYF,TGTGCCAGCAGTCCAGCGGGGCAGGCCAAAAACATTCAGTACTTC
TRBV5-6,-,TRBJ2-7,once,CASSPGGVSYEQYF,TGTGCCAGCAGCCCGGGTGGTGTGTCCTACGAGCAGTACTTC
TRBV7-9,-,TRBJ1-1,-,CASSLGGPTEAFF,TGTGCCAGCAGCTTGGGAGGGCCCACTGAAGCTTTCTTT
TRBV27,TRBD1,TRBJ1-5,-,CASSLIGGTGANQPQHF,TGTGCCAGCAGTTTAATTGGCGGGACAGGGGCGAATCAGCCCCAGCATTTT
TRBV7-9,TRBD1,TRBJ2-7,-,CASSLARQGEQYF,TGTGCCAGCAGCTTAGCTCGACAGGGCGAGCAGTACTTC
TRBV4-3,-,TRBJ1-4,-,CASSQDRARATNEKLFF,TGCGCCAGCAGCCAAGATAGAGCCAGGGCAACTAATGAAAAACTGTTTTTT
TRBV28,-,TRBJ1-1,-,CASSFSTGTEAFF,TGTGCCAGCAGTTTTAGCACCGGGACTGAAGCTTTCTTT
TRBV2,TRBD1,TRBJ2-3,-,CASSGQGYNTQYF,TGTGCCAGCAGTGGACAGGGCTATAATACGCAGTATTTT
TRBV7-2,TRBD1,TRBJ2-5,few,CASSSDRGETQYF,TGTGCCAGCAGCTCGGACAGGGGGGAGACCCAGTACTTC
TRBV5-1,-,TRBJ2-1,once,CASSFINEQFF,TGCGCCAGCAGCTTTATCAATGAGCAGTTCTTC
TRBV7-6,TRBD1,TRBJ2-7,-,CASSQGQDSSYEQYF,TGTGCCAGCAGCCAGGGACAGGACTCCTCCTACGAGCAGTACTTC
TRBV4-1,-,TRBJ2-7,-,CASSQMGHYEQYF,TGCGCCAGCAGCCAGATGGGACACTACGAGCAGTACTTC
TRBV4-1,-,TRBJ2-3,-,CASSLYLGPGGTDTQYF,TGCGCCAGCAGCCTATATCTTGGACCAGGGGGCACAGATACGCAGTATTTT
TRBV14,-,TRBJ2-1,few,CASSQPGQNNEQFF,TGTGCCAGCAGCCAACCTGGACAGAACAATGAGCAGTTCTTC
TRBV19,-,TRBJ1-2,-,CASSMGHGDGYTF,TGTGCCAGTAGTATGGGCCACGGGGATGGCTACACCTTC
TRBV11-2,TRBD1,TRBJ2-2,-,CASSPPTGATGELFF,TGTGCCAGCAGCCCCCCCACAGGGGCCACCGGGGAGCTGTTTTTT
TRBV6-6,TRBD2,TRBJ2-7,-,CASSYRLAGGYEQYF,TGTGCCAGCAGTTACAGACTAGCGGGGGGCTACGAGCAGTACTTC
TRBV6-6,-,TRBJ2-7,-,CASSYFQGSYEQYF,TGTGCCAGCAGTTACTTTCAGGGATCCTACGAGCAGTACTTC
TRBV27,-,TRBJ2-5,few,CASSLRGWETQYF,TGTGCCAGCAGTTTAAGGGGGTGGGAGACCCAGTACTTC
TRBV9,-,TRBJ2-2,-,CASSVVGGQTGELFF,TGTGCCAGCAGCGTAGTGGGGGGGCAGACCGGGGAGCTGTTTTTT
TRBV7-9,TRBD1,TRBJ2-2,-,CASSPLSRGRYTGELFF,TGTGCCAGCAGCCCTCTCTCCAGGGGGCGATACACCGGGGAGCTGTTTTTT
TRBV5-4,-,TRBJ2-1,-,CASSLRSGGVNEQFF,TGTGCCAGCAGCTTGCGGAGCGGAGGGGTCAATGAGCAGTTCTTC
TRBV19,-,TRBJ1-1,-,CASSPRDNMNTEAFF,TGTGCCAGTAGTCCTCGGGACAACATGAACACTGAAGCTTTCTTT
TRBV19,-,TRBJ2-7,-,CASSIPGSYEQYF,TGTGCCAGTAGTATACCGGGAAGCTACGAGCAGTACTTC
TRBV9,TRBD1,TRBJ2-1,-,CASSRDRVAEQFF,TGTGCCAGCAGCCGAGACAGGGTGGCTGAGCAGTTCTTC
TRBV11-3,-,TRBJ2-7,few,CASSLSDRPYEQYF,TGTGCCAGCAGCTTATCCGACAGACCCTACGAGCAGTACTTC
TRBV30,TRBD1,TRBJ2-3,-,CAWSVGTGRDTQYF,TGTGCCTGGAGTGTAGGGACAGGGAGAGATACGCAGTATTTT
TRBV7-9,-,TRBJ2-2,-,CASSSPQGRHGGELFF,TGTGCCAGCAGCTCCCCCCAGGGGCGGCACGGCGGGGAGCTGTTTTTT
TRBV6-5,TRBD2,TRBJ2-7,-,CASSYVAGGTYEQYF,TGTGCCAGCAGTTACGTGGCGGGAGGGACCTACGAGCAGTACTTC
TRBV28,-,TRBJ2-5,-,CASSWVADQETQYF,TGTGCCAGCAGTTGGGTCGCGGACCAAGAGACCCAGTACTTC
TRBV19,TRBD1,TRBJ2-7,-,CASSTGTGATYEQYF,TGTGCCAGTAGTACCGGGACAGGGGCTACCTACGAGCAGTACTTC
TRBV6-1,TRBD1,TRBJ1-1,few,CASSAKTGGRTEAFF,TGTGCCAGCAGTGCTAAGACAGGGGGCAGGACTGAAGCTTTCTTT
TRBV7-2,-,TRBJ1-3,once,CASSLAPTIGNTIYF,TGTGCCAGCAGCTTAGCCCCCACTATCGGAAACACCATATATTTT
TRBV9,TRBD1,TRBJ2-7,-,CASSVGQGAYEQYF,TGTGCCAGCAGCGTAGGACAGGGGGCTTACGAGCAGTACTTC